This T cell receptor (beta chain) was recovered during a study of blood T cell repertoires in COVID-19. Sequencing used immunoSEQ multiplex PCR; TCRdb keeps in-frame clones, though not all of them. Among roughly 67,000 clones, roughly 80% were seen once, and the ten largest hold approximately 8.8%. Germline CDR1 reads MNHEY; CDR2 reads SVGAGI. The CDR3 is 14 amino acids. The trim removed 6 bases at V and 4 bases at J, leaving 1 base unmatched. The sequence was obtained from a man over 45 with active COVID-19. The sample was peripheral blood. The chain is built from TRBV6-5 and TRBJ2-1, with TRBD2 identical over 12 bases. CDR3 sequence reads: CASRLAGGYNEQFF. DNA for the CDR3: TGTGCCAGCAGACTAGCGGGGGGATACAATGAGCAGTTCTTC.